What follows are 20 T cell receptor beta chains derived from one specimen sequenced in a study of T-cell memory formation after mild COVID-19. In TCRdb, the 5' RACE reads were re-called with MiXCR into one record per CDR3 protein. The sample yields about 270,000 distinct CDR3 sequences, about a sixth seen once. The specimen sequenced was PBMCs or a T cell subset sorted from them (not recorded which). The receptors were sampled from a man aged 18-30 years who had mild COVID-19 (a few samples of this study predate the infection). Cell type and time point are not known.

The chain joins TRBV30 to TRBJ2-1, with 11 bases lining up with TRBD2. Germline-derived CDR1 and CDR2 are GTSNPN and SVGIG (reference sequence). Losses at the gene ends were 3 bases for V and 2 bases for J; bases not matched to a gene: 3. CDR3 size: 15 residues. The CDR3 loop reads CAWRASGGPYNEQFF. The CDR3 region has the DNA TGTGCCTGGAGGGCTAGCGGGGGGCCCTACAATGAGCAGTTCTTC.

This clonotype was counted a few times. The CDR3 coding sequence is TGTGCCAGCAGTTTGGGTGACGATGTGGAGACCCAGTACTTC. It encodes CASSLGDDVETQYF. The rearrangement uses TRBV12-3 or TRBV12-4 and TRBJ2-5; D not resolved. CDR3 length: 14 residues. V gave up 3 bases and J gave up 5 bases, with 13 bases separating them.

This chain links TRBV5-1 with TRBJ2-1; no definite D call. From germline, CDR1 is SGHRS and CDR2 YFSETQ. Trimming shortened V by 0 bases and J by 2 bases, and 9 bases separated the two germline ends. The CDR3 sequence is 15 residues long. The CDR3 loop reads CASSLVGNTYNEQFF. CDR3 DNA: TGCGCCAGCAGCTTGGTTGGGAACACCTACAATGAGCAGTTCTTC.

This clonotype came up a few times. CDR3 coding DNA: TGTGCCAGCAGCTTAGTTGTCAGCGAGCAGTACTTC. It encodes CASSLVVSEQYF. This chain connects TRBV7-9 to TRBJ2-7; unclear D gene. Trimming removed 1 base at V and 6 bases at J, with 7 bases between. The germline V gene encodes CDR1 SEHNR and CDR2 FQNEAQ (reference sequence). The CDR3 length is 12 residues.

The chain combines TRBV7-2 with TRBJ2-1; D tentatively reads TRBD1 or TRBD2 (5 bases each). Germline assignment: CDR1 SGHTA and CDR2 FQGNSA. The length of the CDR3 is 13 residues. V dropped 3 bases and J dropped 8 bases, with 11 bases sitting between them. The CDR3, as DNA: TGTGCCAGCAGCTTTGGGACGTGGGATGAGCAGTTCTTC. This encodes CASSFGTWDEQFF.

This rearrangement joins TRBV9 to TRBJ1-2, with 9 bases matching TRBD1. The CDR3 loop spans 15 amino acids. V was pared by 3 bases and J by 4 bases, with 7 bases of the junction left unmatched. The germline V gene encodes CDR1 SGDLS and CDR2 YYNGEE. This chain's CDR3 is CASSERDREGYGYTF. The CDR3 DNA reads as TGTGCCAGCAGCGAGAGGGACAGGGAGGGCTATGGCTACACCTTC.

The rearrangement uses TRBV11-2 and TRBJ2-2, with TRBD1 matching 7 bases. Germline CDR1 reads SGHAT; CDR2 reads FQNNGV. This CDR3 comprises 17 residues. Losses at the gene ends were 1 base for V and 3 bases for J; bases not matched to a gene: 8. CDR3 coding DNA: TGTGCCAGCAGCTTAGTTCCCTTGACAGGGTACACCGGGGAGCTGTTTTTT. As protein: CASSLVPLTGYTGELFF. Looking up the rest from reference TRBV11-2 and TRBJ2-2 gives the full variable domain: EAGVAQSPRYKIIEKRQSVAFWCNPISGHATLYWYQQILGQGPKLLIQFQNNGVVDDSQLPKDRFSAERLKGVDSTLKIQPAKLEDSAVYLCASSLVPLTGYTGELFFGEGSRLTVL.

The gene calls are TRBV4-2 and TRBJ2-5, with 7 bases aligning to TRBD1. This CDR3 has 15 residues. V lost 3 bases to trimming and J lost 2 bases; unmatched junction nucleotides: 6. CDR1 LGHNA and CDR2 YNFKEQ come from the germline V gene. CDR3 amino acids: CASSHLRQGQETQYF. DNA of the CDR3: TGTGCCAGCAGCCACCTTCGACAGGGACAAGAGACCCAGTACTTC.

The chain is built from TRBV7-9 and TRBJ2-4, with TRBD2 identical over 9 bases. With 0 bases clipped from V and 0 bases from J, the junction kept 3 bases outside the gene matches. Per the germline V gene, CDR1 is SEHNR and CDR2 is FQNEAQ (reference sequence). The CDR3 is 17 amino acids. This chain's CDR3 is CASSLAAGGLAKNIQYF. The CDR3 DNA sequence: TGTGCCAGCAGCTTAGCAGCGGGGGGATTAGCCAAAAACATTCAGTACTTC.

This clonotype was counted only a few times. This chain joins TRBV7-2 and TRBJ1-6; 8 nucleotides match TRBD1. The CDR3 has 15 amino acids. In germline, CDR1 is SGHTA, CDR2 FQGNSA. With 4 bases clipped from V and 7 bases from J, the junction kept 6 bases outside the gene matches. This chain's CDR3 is CASSSSGQVNSPLHF. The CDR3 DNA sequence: TGTGCCAGCAGCTCTTCGGGACAGGTGAATTCACCCCTCCACTTT.

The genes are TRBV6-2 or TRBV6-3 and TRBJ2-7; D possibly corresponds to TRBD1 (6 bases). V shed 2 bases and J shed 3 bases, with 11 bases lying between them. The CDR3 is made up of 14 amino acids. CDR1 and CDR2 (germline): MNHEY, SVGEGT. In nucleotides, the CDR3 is TGTGCCAGCAGTTACATGGGGGCCAACTACGAGCAGTACGTC. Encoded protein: CASSYMGANYEQYV.

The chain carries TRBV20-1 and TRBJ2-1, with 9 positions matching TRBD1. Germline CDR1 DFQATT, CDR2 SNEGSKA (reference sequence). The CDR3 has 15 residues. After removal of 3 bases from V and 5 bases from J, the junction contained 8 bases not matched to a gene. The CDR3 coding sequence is TGCAGTGCTAGCCCCGGGACAGGGTGGGACAATGAGCAGTTCTTC. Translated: CSASPGTGWDNEQFF.

CDR3 in amino acids: CASRRENTDTQYF. The CDR3 DNA follows: TGCGCCAGCCGGCGGGAAAACACAGATACGCAGTATTTT. The chain employs TRBV4-1 and TRBJ2-3, with D possibly being TRBD2 (6 bases). Trimming pared 8 bases from V and 2 bases from J, leaving 11 bases between. CDR1 and CDR2 (germline): MGHRA, YSYEKL. CDR3 length: 13 amino acids.

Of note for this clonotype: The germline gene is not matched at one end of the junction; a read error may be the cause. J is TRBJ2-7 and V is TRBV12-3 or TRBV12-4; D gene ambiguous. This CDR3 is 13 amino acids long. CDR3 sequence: CASRYLSSNEQYF. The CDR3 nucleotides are TGTGCCAGCAGATATCTGAGCTCCAACGAGCAGTACTTC.

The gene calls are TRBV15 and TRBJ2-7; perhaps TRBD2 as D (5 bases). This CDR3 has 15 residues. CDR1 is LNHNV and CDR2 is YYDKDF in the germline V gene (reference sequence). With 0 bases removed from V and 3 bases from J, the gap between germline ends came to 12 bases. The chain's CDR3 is CATSRENSAIYEQYF. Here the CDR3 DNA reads TGTGCCACCAGCAGAGAAAATAGCGCGATCTACGAGCAGTACTTC.

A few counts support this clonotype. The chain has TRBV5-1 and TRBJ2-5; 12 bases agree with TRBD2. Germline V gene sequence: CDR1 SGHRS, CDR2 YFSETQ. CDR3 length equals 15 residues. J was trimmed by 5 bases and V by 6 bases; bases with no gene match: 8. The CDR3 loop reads CASKSSGGASETQYF. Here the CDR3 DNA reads TGCGCCAGCAAATCTAGCGGGGGGGCCTCGGAGACCCAGTACTTC.

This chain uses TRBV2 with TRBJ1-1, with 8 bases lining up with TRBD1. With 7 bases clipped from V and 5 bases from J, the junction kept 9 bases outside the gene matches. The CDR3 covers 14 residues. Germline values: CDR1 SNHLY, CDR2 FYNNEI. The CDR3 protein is CASNPQGGRTEAFF. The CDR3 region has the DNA TGTGCCAGCAACCCACAGGGGGGACGTACTGAAGCTTTCTTT.

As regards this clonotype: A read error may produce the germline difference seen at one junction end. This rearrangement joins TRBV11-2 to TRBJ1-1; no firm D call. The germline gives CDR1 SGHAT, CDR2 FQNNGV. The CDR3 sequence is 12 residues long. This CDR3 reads CDSGQAGTVAFF. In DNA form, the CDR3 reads TGTGACAGCGGCCAGGCGGGCACGGTGGCTTTCTTT.

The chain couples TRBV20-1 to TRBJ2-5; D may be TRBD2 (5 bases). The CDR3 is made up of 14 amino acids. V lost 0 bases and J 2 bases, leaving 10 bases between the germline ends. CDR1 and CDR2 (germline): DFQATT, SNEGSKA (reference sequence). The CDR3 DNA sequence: TGCAGTGCTAGAGATCACCGGGGTCAAGAGACCCAGTACTTC. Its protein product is CSARDHRGQETQYF.

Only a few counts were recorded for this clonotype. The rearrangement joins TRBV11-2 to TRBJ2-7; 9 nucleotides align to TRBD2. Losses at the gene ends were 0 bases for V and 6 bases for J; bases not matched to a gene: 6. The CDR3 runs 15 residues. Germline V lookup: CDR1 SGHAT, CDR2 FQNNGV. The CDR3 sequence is CASSLDPSGGLEQYF. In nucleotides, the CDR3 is TGTGCCAGCAGCTTAGATCCCAGCGGGGGGCTCGAGCAGTACTTC.